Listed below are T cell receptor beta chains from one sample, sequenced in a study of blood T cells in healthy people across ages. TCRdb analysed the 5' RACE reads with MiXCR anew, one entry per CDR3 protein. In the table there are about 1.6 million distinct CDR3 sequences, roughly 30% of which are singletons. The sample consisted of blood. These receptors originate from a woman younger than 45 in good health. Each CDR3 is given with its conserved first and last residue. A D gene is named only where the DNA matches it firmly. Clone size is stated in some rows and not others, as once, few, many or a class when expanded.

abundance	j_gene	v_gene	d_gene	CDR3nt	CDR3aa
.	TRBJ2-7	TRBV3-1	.	TGTGCCAGCAGCCAAGGCGGGACACCGGTCACTCACTACGAGCAGTACTTC	CASSQGGTPVTHYEQYF
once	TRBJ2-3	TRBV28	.	TGTGCCACAAACGGGGGTTCAGATACGCAGTATTTT	CATNGGSDTQYF
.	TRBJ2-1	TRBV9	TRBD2	TGTGCCAGCAGCGATAAACTAGCGGGGGGGTCGAGGAACTACAATGAGCAGTTCTTC	CASSDKLAGGSRNYNEQFF
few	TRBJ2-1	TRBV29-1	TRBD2	TGCAGCGGGACTAGCGGGAGATCCTACAATGAGCAGTTCTTC	CSGTSGRSYNEQFF
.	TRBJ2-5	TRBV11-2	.	TGTGCCAGCAGCTTGTACAGAGCGCAAGAGATCCAGTACTTC	CASSLYRAQEIQYF
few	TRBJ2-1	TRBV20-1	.	TGCAGTGCTACCCTTCCCGGGTACCCCTACAATGAGCAGTTCTTC	CSATLPGYPYNEQFF
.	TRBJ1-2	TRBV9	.	TGTGCCAGCAGCGGATGCAGGGACCTCTATGGCTACACCTTC	CASSGCRDLYGYTF
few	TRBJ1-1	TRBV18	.	TGTGCCAGCTTCTCCTCTGGCCACGGAATGAACACTGAAGCTTTCTTT	CASFSSGHGMNTEAFF
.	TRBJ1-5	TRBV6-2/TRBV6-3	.	TGTGTCAGCAGCCTCTATGGCGATCAGCCCCAGCATTTT	CVSSLYGDQPQHF
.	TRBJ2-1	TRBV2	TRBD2	TGTGCCAGCAGGCGGACTAGCGGGAGCTCTAATGAGCAGTTCTTC	CASRRTSGSSNEQFF
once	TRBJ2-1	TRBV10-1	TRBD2	TGCGCCAGCAGGCCGGGACTAGCGGGGGAAGAGCAGTTCTTC	CASRPGLAGEEQFF
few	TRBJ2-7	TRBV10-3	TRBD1	TGTGCCATCAGTGGGGGACAGTCTCACGAGCAGTACTTC	CAISGGQSHEQYF
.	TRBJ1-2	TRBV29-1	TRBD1	TGCAGCGTTGAAATCCACGGGACAGACCTTAACTATGGCTACACCTTC	CSVEIHGTDLNYGYTF
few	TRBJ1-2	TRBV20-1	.	TGCAGTGCTAGAGATGGGGGACCTAACTATGGCTACACCTTC	CSARDGGPNYGYTF
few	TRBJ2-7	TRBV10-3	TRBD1	TGTGCCATCAGTGGGGGTAGGGACAGGGCCCTCTACGAGCAGTACTTC	CAISGGRDRALYEQYF
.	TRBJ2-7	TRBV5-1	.	TGCGCCAGCAGCTCAACAGGGAAGCCCTACGAGCAGTACTTC	CASSSTGKPYEQYF
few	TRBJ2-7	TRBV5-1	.	TGCGCCAGCAGCAAAACAGGGTTGGGGTACGAGCAGTACTTC	CASSKTGLGYEQYF
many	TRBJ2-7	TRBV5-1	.	TGCGCCAGCAGCTCGGCCCAGCCTTACTCCTACGAGCAGTACTTC	CASSSAQPYSYEQYF
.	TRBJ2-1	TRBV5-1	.	TGCGCCAGCAGCTTGGGGCAGGATGAGCAGTTCTTC	CASSLGQDEQFF
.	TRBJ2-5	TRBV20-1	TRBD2	TGCAGTGCTAGAGATCCGGCTGGCGGGAGGGCAGTGGAGACCCAGTACTTC	CSARDPAGGRAVETQYF
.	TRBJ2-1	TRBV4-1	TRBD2	TGCGCCAGCAGCCAAGAAAGCGGGGGGGCCTGTTCCGAGCAGTTCTTC	CASSQESGGACSEQFF
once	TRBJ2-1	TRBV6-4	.	TGTGCCAGCAGTCCGCCGGATACCGGGGAGCAGTTCTTC	CASSPPDTGEQFF
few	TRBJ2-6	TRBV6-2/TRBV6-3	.	TGTGCCACCTCACGGTATAAGATCGCTGGGGCCAACGTCCTGACTTTC	CATSRYKIAGANVLTF
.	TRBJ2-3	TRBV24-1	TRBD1	TGTGTCACCAGTGAAACAGGGGCCTCCACAGATACGCAGTATTTT	CVTSETGASTDTQYF
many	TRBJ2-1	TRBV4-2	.	TGCGCCAGCAGCCAAGAAGAAAATGAGCAGTTCTTC	CASSQEENEQFF
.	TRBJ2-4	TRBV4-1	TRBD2	TGCGCCAGCAGCCAAGATCTATTGGAGCGGGGCAAAAACATTCAGTACTTC	CASSQDLLERGKNIQYF
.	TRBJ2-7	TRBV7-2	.	TGTGCCAGCAGCTTAGTATGGGGTCAGTGGGACATATACGAGCAGTACTTC	CASSLVWGQWDIYEQYF
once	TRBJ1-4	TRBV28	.	TGTGCCAGCAGTTTATTAGGCTCTGTTGGGATCGAAACTAATGAAAAACTGTTTTTT	CASSLLGSVGIETNEKLFF